These T cell receptor beta chains were read from a single sample in a study of long-term antiretroviral therapy in people with HIV. Only in-frame clones appear in the TCRdb table, and some are missing; sequencing was by immunoSEQ multiplex PCR. The table lists about 10,000 clones, over 75% of them singletons. Specimen: unsorted PBMCs, collected 0.7 years after starting antiretroviral therapy. These receptors were collected from a man aged 35-49 years with HIV. CDR3s include the opening cysteine and the closing phenylalanine or tryptophan. Each record gives: V gene, clone size, J gene, D gene, CDR3 DNA, CDR3 protein. A D gene is named only where the DNA matches it firmly. Clone size is not always given. Where it is, it says once, few, many or a class for expanded clones.

v_gene: TRBV6-5
abundance: .
j_gene: TRBJ2-6
d_gene: .
CDR3nt: TGTGCCAGCAGCCCCAGGAGCTCTGGGGCCAACGTCCTGACTTTC
CDR3aa: CASSPRSSGANVLTF

v_gene: TRBV5-4
abundance: .
j_gene: TRBJ2-7
d_gene: .
CDR3nt: TGTGCCAGCAGCTTGCCCGAGACAGCCTCCTACGAGCAGTACTTC
CDR3aa: CASSLPETASYEQYF

v_gene: TRBV29-1
abundance: .
j_gene: TRBJ1-1
d_gene: .
CDR3nt: TGCAGCGTTTTCGCGGGGGGATCCACTGAAGCTTTCTTT
CDR3aa: CSVFAGGSTEAFF

v_gene: TRBV7-9
abundance: .
j_gene: TRBJ1-2
d_gene: .
CDR3nt: TGTGCCAGCAGCTCTTCAAACGAATACAGATCGAATGGCTACACCTTC
CDR3aa: CASSSSNEYRSNGYTF

v_gene: TRBV4-3
abundance: .
j_gene: TRBJ1-2
d_gene: .
CDR3nt: TGCGCCAGCAGCCAAGATGCACAGAACTATGGCTACACCTTC
CDR3aa: CASSQDAQNYGYTF

v_gene: TRBV29-1
abundance: once
j_gene: TRBJ1-4
d_gene: .
CDR3nt: TGCAGCGTTACCCCAGGAGAGGGTGATGAAAAACTGTTTTTT
CDR3aa: CSVTPGEGDEKLFF

v_gene: TRBV5-1
abundance: .
j_gene: TRBJ1-1
d_gene: .
CDR3nt: TGCGCCAGCAGCTTGTTTGAAGGGTCCACTGAAGCTTTCTTT
CDR3aa: CASSLFEGSTEAFF

v_gene: TRBV5-1
abundance: few
j_gene: TRBJ2-7
d_gene: .
CDR3nt: TGCGCCAGCAGCCTAACCCCCACTTACGAGCAGTACTTC
CDR3aa: CASSLTPTYEQYF

v_gene: TRBV7-2
abundance: medium-sized
j_gene: TRBJ1-5
d_gene: .
CDR3nt: TGTGCCAGCAGCTTAGACCGGGCCCCGGGAGGCAATCAGCCCCAGCATTTT
CDR3aa: CASSLDRAPGGNQPQHF

v_gene: TRBV7-2
abundance: .
j_gene: TRBJ2-1
d_gene: .
CDR3nt: TGTGCCAGCGGAAAGTCGGACCCTCGGATACAGTTCTTC
CDR3aa: CASGKSDPRIQFF

v_gene: TRBV10-3
abundance: .
j_gene: TRBJ2-7
d_gene: TRBD2
CDR3nt: TGTGCCATCAGTGAGTTTCGGGGGGGGGCTTTATACGAGCAGTACTTC
CDR3aa: CAISEFRGGALYEQYF

v_gene: TRBV5-4
abundance: .
j_gene: TRBJ1-3
d_gene: .
CDR3nt: TGTGCCAGCAGCTTGCGTGGTTGGGGAAACACCATATATTTT
CDR3aa: CASSLRGWGNTIYF

v_gene: TRBV4-3
abundance: .
j_gene: TRBJ2-7
d_gene: .
CDR3nt: TGCGCCAGCAGCCAAGCCCACGGGGGGCTGGCCTACGAGCAGTACTTC
CDR3aa: CASSQAHGGLAYEQYF

v_gene: TRBV18
abundance: .
j_gene: TRBJ2-2
d_gene: .
CDR3nt: TGTGCCAGCTCAGCGGAGACAGTCGCGAACACCGGGGAGCTGTTTTTT
CDR3aa: CASSAETVANTGELFF

v_gene: TRBV7-9
abundance: few
j_gene: TRBJ2-7
d_gene: TRBD2
CDR3nt: TGTGCCAGCAGCTCTAGCGGGAGTTTGCCCTACGAGCAGTACTTC
CDR3aa: CASSSSGSLPYEQYF

v_gene: TRBV4-2
abundance: .
j_gene: TRBJ2-7
d_gene: .
CDR3nt: TGTGCCAGCAGCCTCCGGTCCCGAGAGAAAGAGCAGTACTTC
CDR3aa: CASSLRSREKEQYF

v_gene: TRBV5-6
abundance: .
j_gene: TRBJ1-2
d_gene: TRBD1
CDR3nt: TGTGCCAGCAGCCCACAGGGGTCTAACTATGGCTACACCTTC
CDR3aa: CASSPQGSNYGYTF

v_gene: TRBV29-1
abundance: .
j_gene: TRBJ1-1
d_gene: .
CDR3nt: TGCAGCGTTGTTTTCGGGGGGTTGATGAACACTGAAGCTTTCTTT
CDR3aa: CSVVFGGLMNTEAFF

v_gene: TRBV11-3
abundance: .
j_gene: TRBJ1-1
d_gene: TRBD1
CDR3nt: TGTGCCAGCAGCCCAAGACAGGGTTCCACTGAAGCTTTCTTT
CDR3aa: CASSPRQGSTEAFF

v_gene: TRBV7-8
abundance: .
j_gene: TRBJ1-2
d_gene: .
CDR3nt: TGTGCCAGCAGCTTATTGCGTATAGGAAGCGGCTACACCTTC
CDR3aa: CASSLLRIGSGYTF

v_gene: TRBV4-3
abundance: .
j_gene: TRBJ2-7
d_gene: .
CDR3nt: TGCGCCAGCAGCCAAGAGGTACCAGGGGATACCTACGAGCAGTACTTC
CDR3aa: CASSQEVPGDTYEQYF

v_gene: TRBV28
abundance: .
j_gene: TRBJ2-7
d_gene: .
CDR3nt: TGTGCCAGCAGTGGGGGTGCCCCGACATCCAGAAAGACAGGGCAGTACTTC
CDR3aa: CASSGGAPTSRKTGQYF

v_gene: TRBV5-6
abundance: .
j_gene: TRBJ2-7
d_gene: TRBD2
CDR3nt: TGTGCCAGCAGCCTAGCAGGACTAGCGGGGGCAATGCGGTACGAGCAGTACTTC
CDR3aa: CASSLAGLAGAMRYEQYF

v_gene: TRBV2
abundance: .
j_gene: TRBJ2-6
d_gene: .
CDR3nt: TGTGCCAGCAGTACCCCAGCTGGGGCCAACGTCCTGACTTTC
CDR3aa: CASSTPAGANVLTF

v_gene: TRBV4-3
abundance: .
j_gene: TRBJ1-2
d_gene: .
CDR3nt: TGCGCCAGCAGCCAAGACCGAACGGGGGACTATGGCTACACCTTC
CDR3aa: CASSQDRTGDYGYTF

v_gene: TRBV5-1
abundance: once
j_gene: TRBJ2-4
d_gene: .
CDR3nt: TGCGCCAGCAGCTTGGACGCCTTAGCCAAAAACATTCAGTACTTC
CDR3aa: CASSLDALAKNIQYF

v_gene: TRBV4-2
abundance: .
j_gene: TRBJ1-4
d_gene: TRBD1
CDR3nt: TGTGCCAGCAGCCAAGATGGAGGGACAGATAATGAAAAACTGTTTTTT
CDR3aa: CASSQDGGTDNEKLFF